Below are 9 T cell receptor beta chains sequenced from a single sample in a study of T cells in Graves' hyperthyroidism and ophthalmopathy. It was RNA transcripts that yielded the amplified TCR beta CDR3 regions. TCR CDR3 underwent first-round RT-PCR with the HTBI primer set. Each CDR3 protein gets one entry after TCRdb re-called the multiplex PCR reads with MiXCR. This sample has around 800,000 distinct CDR3 sequences, with over 35% found just once. Sequenced input: blood. The source of these receptors is a man younger than 30 with Graves' hyperthyroidism.

This clonotype was recorded at least ten times. The chain couples TRBV10-3 to TRBJ2-6, with TRBD1 matching over 7 bases. CDR1 and CDR2 from the germline V gene are ENHRY and SYGVKD. V was clipped by 6 bases and J by 3 bases; unmatched bases: 5. The CDR3 runs to 15 residues. The CDR3: CAIRVDRDGANVLTF. The DNA of the CDR3 is TGTGCCATCAGGGTAGACAGGGATGGGGCCAACGTCCTGACTTTC.

This clonotype was detected ten times or more. The J gene is TRBJ1-2, the V gene TRBV7-9, with 7 positions matching TRBD1. V lost 1 base, J lost 8 bases, and 7 bases stayed unmatched. Germline CDR1 is SEHNR and CDR2 is FQNEAQ (reference sequence). The CDR3 sequence is 14 residues long. The CDR3 spells CASSLGTGDMGYTF. The DNA for the CDR3 is TGTGCCAGCAGCTTAGGCACAGGGGATATGGGCTACACCTTC.

The V and J genes are TRBV2 and TRBJ1-5; D unclear. The CDR3 totals 17 residues. V lost 4 bases and J 0 bases, leaving 16 bases between the germline ends. The germline V gene has CDR1 SNHLY and CDR2 FYNNEI. CDR3 nucleotide sequence: TGTGCCAGCAGTGCCCCGGTCGGGCCCTATAGCAATCAGCCCCAGCATTTT. Residues: CASSAPVGPYSNQPQHF.

Of note for this clonotype: A much bigger clone sits one base away, suggesting this may be a read error. CDR3 sequence: CASTGTGDYGYTF. The CDR3, as DNA: TGTGCCAGCACAGGGACAGGGGACTATGGCTACACCTTC. The chain combines TRBV25-1 with TRBJ1-2, with 10 positions matching TRBD1. CDR3 length: 13 residues. With V trimmed by 7 bases and J by 3 bases, 2 bases remained unmatched. Germline assignment: CDR1 MGHDK and CDR2 SYGVNS.

A note on this clonotype: At one boundary the junction diverges from the germline segment, which might be a read error. The V gene is TRBV4-1, the J gene TRBJ2-5; D unclear. The CDR3 loop spans 13 amino acids. CDR1 and CDR2 (germline): MGHRA, YSYEKL. CDR3 protein: CASSPWLKETQYF. As DNA, the CDR3 is TGTGCCAGCAGCCCCTGGCTCAAAGAGACCCAGTACTTC.

The sample holds many counts of this clonotype. V and J are TRBV7-6 and TRBJ1-2; 7 positions match TRBD1. The CDR3 length is 14 residues. After removal of 5 bases from V and 3 bases from J, the junction contained 6 bases not matched to a gene. Germline CDR1 reads SGHVS; CDR2 reads FNYEAQ. The CDR3 protein is CASSPSQGDYGYTF. CDR3 sequence (DNA): TGTGCCAGCAGCCCCTCGCAGGGGGACTATGGCTACACCTTC. Drawing the rest from reference TRBV7-6 and TRBJ1-2, the complete variable domain is GAGVSQSPRYKVTKRGQDVALRCDPISGHVSLYWYRQALGQGPEFLTYFNYEAQQDKSGLPNDRFSAERPEGSISTLTIQRTEQRDSAMYRCASSPSQGDYGYTFGSGTRLTVV.

The chain carries TRBV2 and TRBJ2-5; maybe TRBD1 (6 bases). Germline CDR1 SNHLY, CDR2 FYNNEI. Trimming took off 2 bases at V and 4 bases at J, with 17 bases between the two ends. CDR3 length equals 16 residues. CDR3 in DNA: TGTGCCAGCAGTGAATTATTTGGGGGCATAGGAGAGACCCAGTACTTC. Residues: CASSELFGGIGETQYF.

This clonotype was observed at least ten times. V and J are TRBV25-1 and TRBJ1-2; TRBD1 aligns across 10 bases. V lost 4 bases to trimming and J lost 3 bases; unmatched junction nucleotides: 8. This CDR3 contains 16 residues. Looked up from germline, CDR1 is MGHDK and CDR2 is SYGVNS. In DNA form, the CDR3 reads TGTGCCAGCAGTGCGCCGGGACAGGGGATTTACTATGGCTACACCTTC. Translating gives CASSAPGQGIYYGYTF.

This clonotype was counted between two and nine times. The V and J genes are TRBV9 and TRBJ2-5; 8 nucleotides line up with TRBD2. Germline V CDR1 and CDR2: SGDLS, YYNGEE. CDR3 length equals 14 residues. The ends lost 4 bases at V and 4 bases at J; junction bases unmatched: 6. The CDR3: CASSPGGAGETQYF. CDR3 nucleotide sequence: TGTGCCAGCAGCCCCGGGGGGGCAGGAGAGACCCAGTACTTC.